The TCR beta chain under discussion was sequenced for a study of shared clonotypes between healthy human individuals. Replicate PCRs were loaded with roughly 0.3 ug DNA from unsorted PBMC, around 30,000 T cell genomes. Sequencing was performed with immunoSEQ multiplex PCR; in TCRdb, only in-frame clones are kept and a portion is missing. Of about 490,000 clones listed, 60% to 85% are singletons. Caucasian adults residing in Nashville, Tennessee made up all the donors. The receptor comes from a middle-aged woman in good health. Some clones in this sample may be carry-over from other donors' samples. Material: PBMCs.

The DNA for the CDR3 is TGCAGCGTTGGGGGACAGGAGTATGAAAAACTGTTTTTT. Amino acid sequence: CSVGGQEYEKLFF. The chain uses TRBV29-1 and TRBJ1-4; 8 bases match TRBD1. With V trimmed by 4 bases and J by 6 bases, 4 bases remained unmatched. Germline loops: CDR1 SQVTM, CDR2 ANQGSEA. The CDR3 loop spans 13 amino acids.